Included here is one T cell receptor beta chain sequence, with context. Its antigen is unidentified. This entry is derived from a study of cytomegalovirus exposure and HLA in healthy donors. Broader study findings: In vitro, three CMV-associated chains proved specific for CMV antigens. Earlier analysis yielded a pattern in which most TCR beta V segments were productive about 90% or about 30% of the time. TRBV6-2, TRBV6-3 and some other V segments were excluded as indistinguishable.

60 Vbeta and 13 Jbeta primers were used in PCR. Here immunoSEQ multiplex PCR was the method, and the copy in TCRdb shows in-frame clones only, minus some. The data contain around 64,000 clones, over 75% of them seen just once; the ten biggest clones take up roughly a tenth. The CDR3 has 14 amino acids. Germline V gene sequence: CDR1 SGHKS, CDR2 YYEKEE (reference sequence). Trimming took 0 bases from V and 5 from J, leaving 11 bases between them. Participants comprised healthy donors of bone marrow. V is TRBV5-5 and J is TRBJ1-2, with a tentative D call TRBD1 (6 bases). The sequence came from a female donor in good health and CMV-seronegative. Sequenced sample: PBMCs. This CDR3 is CASSLVPGEYGYTF. The CDR3 region has the DNA TGTGCCAGCAGCTTGGTTCCAGGGGAATATGGCTACACCTTC.